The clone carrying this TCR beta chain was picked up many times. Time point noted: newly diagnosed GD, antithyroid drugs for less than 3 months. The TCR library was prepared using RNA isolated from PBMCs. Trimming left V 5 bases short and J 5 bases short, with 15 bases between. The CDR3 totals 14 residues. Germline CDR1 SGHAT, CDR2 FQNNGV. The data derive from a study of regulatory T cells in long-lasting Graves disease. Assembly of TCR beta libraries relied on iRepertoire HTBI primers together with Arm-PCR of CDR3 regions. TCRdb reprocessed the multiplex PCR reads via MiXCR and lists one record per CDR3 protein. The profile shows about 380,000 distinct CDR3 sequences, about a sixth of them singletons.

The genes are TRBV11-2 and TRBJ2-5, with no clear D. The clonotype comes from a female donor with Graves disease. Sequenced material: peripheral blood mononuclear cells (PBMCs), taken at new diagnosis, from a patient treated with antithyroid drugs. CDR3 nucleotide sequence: TGTGCCAGCAGCCCCGTAGCTTCCGGGGAGACCCAGTACTTC. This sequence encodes CASSPVASGETQYF. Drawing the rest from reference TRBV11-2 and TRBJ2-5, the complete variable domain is EAGVAQSPRYKIIEKRQSVAFWCNPISGHATLYWYQQILGQGPKLLIQFQNNGVVDDSQLPKDRFSAERLKGVDSTLKIQPAKLEDSAVYLCASSPVASGETQYFGPGTRLLVL.